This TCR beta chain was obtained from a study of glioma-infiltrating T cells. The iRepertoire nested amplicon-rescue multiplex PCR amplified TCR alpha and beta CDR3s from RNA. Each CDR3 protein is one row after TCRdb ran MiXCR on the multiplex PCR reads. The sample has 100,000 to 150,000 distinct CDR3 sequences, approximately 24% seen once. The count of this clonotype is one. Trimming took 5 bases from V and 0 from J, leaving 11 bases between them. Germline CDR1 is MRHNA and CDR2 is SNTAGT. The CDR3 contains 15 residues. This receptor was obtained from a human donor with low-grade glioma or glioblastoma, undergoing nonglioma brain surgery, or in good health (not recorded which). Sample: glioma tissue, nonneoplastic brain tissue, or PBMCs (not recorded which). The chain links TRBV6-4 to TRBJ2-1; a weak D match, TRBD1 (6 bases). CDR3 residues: CASSRGQTSYNEQFF. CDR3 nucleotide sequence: TGTGCCAGCAGTAGAGGACAGACCTCCTACAATGAGCAGTTCTTC.